The present T cell receptor (beta chain) was sequenced within a study of regulatory T cells in long-lasting Graves disease. The CDR3 sequence is 17 residues long. Germline V gene sequence: CDR1 SGHNT, CDR2 YYREEE (reference sequence). The J segment lost 0 bases and the V segment lost 0 bases, leaving 8 bases of the junction unmatched. Arm-PCR of CDR3 regions and iRepertoire HTBI primers were the basis on which TCR beta libraries were built. In TCRdb, the multiplex PCR reads were re-called with MiXCR into one record per CDR3 protein. The sample includes about 460,000 distinct CDR3 sequences, around 13% of them seen just once. The sample's time point: newly diagnosed GD, antithyroid drugs for less than 3 months. Construction of the TCR library relied on RNA isolated from PBMCs. The same data also contributed to another study, on T cells in Graves' hyperthyroidism and ophthalmopathy. That investigation notes: Uncontrolled infection, other autoimmune disease, pregnancy or lactation led to exclusion. Carried out on the TCR CDR3, a first-round RT-PCR used the HTBI primer set. Most thyroid clonotypes expanded above 0.001 were also detected in blood. Ophthalmopathy was identified by the model a median 6.5 months ahead of onset.

The source is a woman aged 45-65 years with Graves disease. The sequencing used peripheral blood mononuclear cells (PBMCs), collected at new diagnosis, from a patient treated with antithyroid drugs. The chain uses TRBV5-4 and TRBJ1-1; 7 bases match TRBD1. CDR3 amino acids: CASSLAGQALMNTEAFF. The CDR3 region has the DNA TGTGCCAGCAGCTTGGCAGGACAGGCTCTGATGAACACTGAAGCTTTCTTT.